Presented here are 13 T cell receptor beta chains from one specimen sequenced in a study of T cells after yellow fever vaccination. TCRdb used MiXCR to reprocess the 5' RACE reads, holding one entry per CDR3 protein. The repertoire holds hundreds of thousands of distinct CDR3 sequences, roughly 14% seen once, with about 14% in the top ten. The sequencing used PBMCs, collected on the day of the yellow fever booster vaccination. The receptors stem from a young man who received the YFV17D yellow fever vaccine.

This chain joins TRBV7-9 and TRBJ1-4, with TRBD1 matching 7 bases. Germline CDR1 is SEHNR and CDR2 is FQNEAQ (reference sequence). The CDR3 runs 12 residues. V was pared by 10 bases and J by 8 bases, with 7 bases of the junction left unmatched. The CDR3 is CATQGSGEKLFF. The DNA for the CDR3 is TGTGCCACACAGGGGTCAGGGGAAAAACTGTTTTTT.

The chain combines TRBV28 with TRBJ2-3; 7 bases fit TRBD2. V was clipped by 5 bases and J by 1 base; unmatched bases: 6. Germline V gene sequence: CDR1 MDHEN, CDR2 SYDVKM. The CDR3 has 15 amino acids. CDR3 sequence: CASSVAGSRTDTQYF. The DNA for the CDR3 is TGTGCCAGCAGTGTAGCGGGTTCTCGCACAGATACGCAGTATTTT.

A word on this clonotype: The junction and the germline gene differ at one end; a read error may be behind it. The CDR3: CASSQGVGAGAYSEQFF. CDR3 DNA sequence: TGCGCCAGCAGCCAAGGGGTCGGCGCTGGGGCTTACAGTGAGCAGTTCTTC. The rearrangement joins TRBV4-3 to TRBJ2-1, with D possibly being TRBD1 (5 bases). The CDR3 is 17 amino acids. CDR1 and CDR2 (germline): LGHNA, YSLEER.

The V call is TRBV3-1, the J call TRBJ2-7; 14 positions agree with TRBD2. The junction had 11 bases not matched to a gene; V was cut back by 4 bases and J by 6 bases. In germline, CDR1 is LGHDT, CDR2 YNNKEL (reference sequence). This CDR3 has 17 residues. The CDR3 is CASSRRGTSGRGGEQYF. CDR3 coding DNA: TGTGCCAGCAGCCGACGAGGGACTAGCGGGAGAGGTGGCGAGCAGTACTTC.

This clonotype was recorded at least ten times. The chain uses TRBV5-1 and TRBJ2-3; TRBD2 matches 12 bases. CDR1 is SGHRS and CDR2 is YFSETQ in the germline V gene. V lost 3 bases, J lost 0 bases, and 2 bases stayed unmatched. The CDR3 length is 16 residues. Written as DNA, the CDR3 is TGCGCCAGCAGCTGGGGGACTAGCGGGAGCACAGATACGCAGTATTTT. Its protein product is CASSWGTSGSTDTQYF.

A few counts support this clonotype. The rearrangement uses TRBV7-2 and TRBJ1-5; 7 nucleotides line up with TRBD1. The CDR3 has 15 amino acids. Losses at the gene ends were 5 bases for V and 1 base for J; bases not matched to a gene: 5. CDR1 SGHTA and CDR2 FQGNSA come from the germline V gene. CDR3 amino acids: CASSRDRASNQPQHF. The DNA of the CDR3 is TGTGCCAGCAGCCGAGACAGGGCCAGCAATCAGCCCCAGCATTTT.

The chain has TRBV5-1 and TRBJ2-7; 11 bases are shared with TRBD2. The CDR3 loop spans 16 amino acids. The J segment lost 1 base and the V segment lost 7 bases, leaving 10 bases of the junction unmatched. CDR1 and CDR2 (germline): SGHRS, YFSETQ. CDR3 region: CASQIVAGGPSYEQYF. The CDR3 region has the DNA TGCGCCAGCCAGATCGTAGCGGGAGGGCCGTCCTACGAGCAGTACTTC.

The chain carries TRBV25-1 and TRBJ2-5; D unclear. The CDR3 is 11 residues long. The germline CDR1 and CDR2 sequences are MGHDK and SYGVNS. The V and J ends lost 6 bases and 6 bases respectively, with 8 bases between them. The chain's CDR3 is CASSIWQTQYF. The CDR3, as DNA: TGTGCCAGCAGCATTTGGCAGACCCAGTACTTC.

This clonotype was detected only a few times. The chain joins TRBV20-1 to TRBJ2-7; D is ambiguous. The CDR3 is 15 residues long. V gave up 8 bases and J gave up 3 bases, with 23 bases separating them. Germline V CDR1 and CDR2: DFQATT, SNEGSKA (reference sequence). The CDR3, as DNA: TGCAGTATGCTAGACCCGCAGCACTCTTACTACGAGCAGTACTTC. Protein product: CSMLDPQHSYYEQYF.

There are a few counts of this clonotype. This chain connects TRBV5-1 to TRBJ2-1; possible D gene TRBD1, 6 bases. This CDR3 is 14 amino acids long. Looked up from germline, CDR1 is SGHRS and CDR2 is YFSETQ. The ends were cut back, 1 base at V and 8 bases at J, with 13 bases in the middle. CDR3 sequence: CASSLQGGVYEQFF. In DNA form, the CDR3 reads TGCGCCAGCAGCTTGCAAGGGGGTGTCTATGAGCAGTTCTTC.

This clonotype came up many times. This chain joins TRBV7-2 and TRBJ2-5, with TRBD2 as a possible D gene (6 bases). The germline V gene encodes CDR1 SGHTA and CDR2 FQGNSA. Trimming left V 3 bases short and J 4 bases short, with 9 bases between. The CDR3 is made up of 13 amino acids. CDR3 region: CASSLTSGETQYF. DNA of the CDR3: TGTGCCAGCAGCTTGACTAGTGGAGAGACCCAGTACTTC.

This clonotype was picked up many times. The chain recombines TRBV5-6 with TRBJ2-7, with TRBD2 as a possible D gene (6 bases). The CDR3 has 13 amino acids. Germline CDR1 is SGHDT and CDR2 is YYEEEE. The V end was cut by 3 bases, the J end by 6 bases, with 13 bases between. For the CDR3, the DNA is TGTGCCAGCAGCTCAGGAGGGTTGGGCGAGCAGTACTTC. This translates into CASSSGGLGEQYF.

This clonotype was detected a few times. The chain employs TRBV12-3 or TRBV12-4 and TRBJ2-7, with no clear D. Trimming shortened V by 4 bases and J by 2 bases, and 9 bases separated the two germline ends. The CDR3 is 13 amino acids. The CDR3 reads CASSYQRTYEQYF. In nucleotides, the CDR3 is TGTGCCAGCAGTTATCAGAGGACCTACGAGCAGTACTTC.